The rows below give T cell receptor beta chains drawn from one sample of a study of blood T cell repertoires in COVID-19. The method was immunoSEQ multiplex PCR; TCRdb's version includes in-frame clones alone and lacks a portion of them. The profile shows approximately 270,000 clones, about 89% of them singletons. The sample taken for sequencing was peripheral blood. These receptors were taken from a man between 25 and 39 years old with acute or convalescent COVID-19. Both conserved end residues are part of each CDR3. D genes are given only for firm matches. Some rows have no size entry. The others give once, few or many, or a class for an expanded clone.

D gene,J gene,V gene,CDR3 length,clone size,CDR3 protein,CDR3 DNA
NA,TRBJ1-5,TRBV5-3,17,NA,CARSLGAGAYSNQPQHF,TGTGCCAGAAGCTTGGGGGCAGGCGCGTATAGCAATCAGCCCCAGCATTTT
NA,TRBJ2-1,TRBV6-5,15,NA,CASSVTGTPHNEQFF,TGTGCCAGCAGCGTAACCGGGACACCTCACAATGAGCAGTTCTTC
TRBD2,TRBJ2-3,TRBV9,16,NA,CASAPHAGGNTDTQYF,TGTGCCAGCGCACCCCATGCGGGAGGAAACACAGATACGCAGTATTTT
NA,TRBJ1-2,TRBV28,14,NA,CASSLGRGGDGYTF,TGTGCCAGCAGTTTGGGTAGGGGCGGGGATGGCTACACCTTC
NA,TRBJ2-7,TRBV9,14,NA,CASSRGRGTYEQYF,TGTGCCAGCAGCAGGGGGCGCGGGACCTACGAGCAGTACTTC
TRBD2,TRBJ2-1,TRBV5-1,16,NA,CASSPQAGALYNEQFF,TGCGCCAGCAGTCCTCAAGCGGGGGCCCTATACAATGAGCAGTTCTTC
NA,TRBJ1-2,TRBV3-1/TRBV3-2,13,NA,CASRGGASSGYTF,TGTGCCAGCAGGGGTGGGGCGTCGTCGGGCTACACCTTC
TRBD2,TRBJ2-1,TRBV4-1,16,once,CASSQISGSLRNEQFF,TGCGCCAGCAGCCAAATTAGCGGGAGTCTGAGGAATGAGCAGTTCTTC
NA,TRBJ2-3,TRBV28,14,NA,CASSPTGSTDTQYF,TGTGCCAGCAGCCCGACAGGTAGCACAGATACGCAGTATTTT
TRBD2,TRBJ2-3,TRBV2,16,NA,CASSPSPGLRGNTQYF,TGTGCCAGCAGTCCTTCCCCGGGACTAAGGGGTAATACGCAGTATTTT
TRBD1,TRBJ1-2,TRBV19,15,NA,CASSIMAGQAEKDTF,TGTGCCAGTAGTATAATGGCGGGACAGGCCGAAAAAGACACCTTC
NA,TRBJ1-1,TRBV28,15,NA,CASTGGNVRNAEAFF,TGTGCCAGCACCGGAGGTAATGTCAGAAACGCTGAAGCTTTCTTT
TRBD2,TRBJ2-7,TRBV11-2,15,NA,CASSQLAGGPYEQYF,TGTGCCAGCAGCCAACTAGCGGGGGGGCCCTACGAGCAGTACTTC
NA,TRBJ1-2,TRBV5-6,14,NA,CASSSPTGNYGYTF,TGTGCCAGCAGCTCCCCGACAGGAAACTATGGCTACACCTTC
NA,TRBJ2-2,TRBV24-1,16,NA,CATSVTGSPLGGELFF,TGTGCCACCAGTGTGACGGGGAGCCCGCTGGGCGGGGAGCTGTTTTTT
NA,TRBJ1-2,TRBV28,15,NA,CASSKTGWMTNGYTF,TGTGCCAGCAGTAAAACAGGGTGGATGACAAATGGCTACACCTTC
NA,TRBJ2-7,TRBV6-5,15,NA,CASSPHPATGYEQYF,TGTGCCAGCAGTCCTCACCCAGCGACAGGCTACGAGCAGTACTTC
NA,TRBJ1-3,TRBV5-1,16,NA,CASSKSAGRSGNTIYF,TGCGCCAGCAGCAAATCGGCAGGGCGCTCTGGAAACACCATATATTTT
NA,TRBJ2-7,TRBV6-5,11,once,CASSPSYEQYF,TGTGCCAGCAGTCCGAGCTACGAGCAGTACTTC
NA,TRBJ1-6,TRBV3-1/TRBV3-2,13,NA,CASSLKGVSPLHF,TGTGCCAGCAGCCTCAAGGGAGTTTCACCCCTCCACTTT
TRBD1,TRBJ1-2,TRBV5-1,14,NA,CASSRGTGDYGYTF,TGCGCCAGCAGCCGAGGGACAGGGGACTATGGCTACACCTTC
NA,TRBJ2-7,TRBV29-1,15,NA,CSVDPGVRGSYEQYF,TGCAGCGTGGACCCGGGGGTTCGAGGCTCCTACGAGCAGTACTTC
TRBD1,TRBJ1-5,TRBV5-6,17,few,CASSLRVTGQVDQPQHF,TGTGCCAGCAGCTTGAGGGTTACGGGACAGGTAGATCAGCCCCAGCATTTT
TRBD2,TRBJ2-1,TRBV5-4,19,NA,CASSLGSGTSGSSYNEQFF,TGTGCCAGCAGCTTGGGTTCCGGGACTAGCGGCAGCTCCTACAATGAGCAGTTCTTC
NA,TRBJ2-7,TRBV3-1/TRBV3-2,14,NA,CASSLTTISYEQYF,TGTGCCAGCAGCCTCACTACCATCTCCTACGAGCAGTACTTC
NA,TRBJ2-3,TRBV28,11,NA,CASESADTQYF,TGTGCCAGCGAGAGCGCAGATACGCAGTATTTT
NA,TRBJ1-2,TRBV4-1,17,few,CASSQILYRATNYGYTF,TGCGCCAGCAGCCAGATCTTGTACAGGGCTACTAACTATGGCTACACCTTC
TRBD2,TRBJ2-7,TRBV6-5,13,once,CASTLPGGYEQYF,TGTGCCAGTACGCTACCGGGAGGTTACGAGCAGTACTTC
NA,TRBJ1-2,TRBV29-1,12,NA,CSVDVSNYGYTF,TGCAGCGTTGACGTGTCTAACTATGGCTACACCTTC
NA,TRBJ2-5,TRBV19,13,NA,CASSNSVRETQYF,TGTGCCAGTAGCAACTCAGTGAGGGAGACCCAGTACTTC
TRBD2,TRBJ2-1,TRBV7-2,15,NA,CASRFSGRTYNEQFF,TGTGCCAGCAGGTTTAGCGGGAGGACCTACAATGAGCAGTTCTTC
TRBD2,TRBJ2-1,TRBV30,15,NA,CAWSEGLAGGNEQFF,TGTGCCTGGAGTGAGGGGCTAGCGGGGGGAAATGAGCAGTTCTTC
NA,TRBJ2-7,TRBV5-1,14,NA,CASSLVGGGNEQYF,TGCGCCAGCAGCTTGGTGGGAGGGGGAAACGAGCAGTACTTC
NA,TRBJ1-2,TRBV7-2,13,NA,CASSPGTRRGYTF,TGTGCCAGCAGCCCAGGGACACGGAGGGGCTACACCTTC
TRBD2,TRBJ2-3,TRBV20-1,15,NA,CSASDLAGVTDTQYF,TGCAGTGCTAGTGACCTAGCGGGGGTAACAGATACGCAGTATTTT
NA,TRBJ1-1,TRBV28,12,NA,CASSLPSGEAFF,TGTGCCAGCAGCCTACCTTCTGGTGAAGCTTTCTTT
NA,TRBJ2-7,TRBV12-5,13,NA,CASGLDSYYEQYF,TGTGCTAGTGGTTTAGACAGTTACTACGAGCAGTACTTC
NA,TRBJ2-3,TRBV7-2,14,NA,CASSLSQGLDTQYF,TGTGCCAGCAGCTTGTCACAGGGTTTAGATACGCAGTATTTT
TRBD2,TRBJ2-3,TRBV7-3,16,NA,CASSTRLAGGADTQYF,TGTGCCAGCAGCACCCGACTAGCGGGGGGCGCAGATACGCAGTATTTT
TRBD2,TRBJ2-3,TRBV15,16,NA,CATSRGASGMTDTQYF,TGTGCCACCAGCAGAGGGGCTAGCGGGATGACAGATACGCAGTATTTT
TRBD1,TRBJ2-6,TRBV4-2,17,few,CASSQGQGGSGANVLTF,TGTGCCAGCAGCCAGGGACAGGGCGGCTCTGGGGCCAACGTCCTGACTTTC
TRBD1,TRBJ1-6,TRBV5-5,16,once,CASSLGRDRGRSPLHF,TGTGCCAGCAGCTTGGGCCGGGACAGGGGTAGGTCACCCCTCCACTTT
NA,TRBJ1-5,TRBV7-8,15,NA,CASSFNRVDNQPQHF,TGTGCCAGCAGTTTTAACAGGGTGGACAATCAGCCCCAGCATTTT